The rows below give T cell receptor beta chains drawn from one sample of a study of graft-versus-host responses after intestinal transplantation. TCRdb's copy holds only in-frame clones and misses some; the assay was immunoSEQ multiplex PCR. The repertoire holds about 51,000 clones, with more than 70% as singletons. These receptors have no identified antigens. The material was unstimulated CD4+ T cells sorted from spleen or lymph node cells, obtained before transplant. Receptors originate from a human donor who was the organ donor for an intestinal transplant. The CDR3 runs from the conserved cysteine through the conserved F or W. Fields, in order: V gene, J gene, D gene, clone size, CDR3 protein, CDR3 DNA. D genes are given only for firm matches. Size is omitted from some rows. Given values are once, few, many or a class for expanded clones.

v_gene: TRBV4-1
j_gene: TRBJ1-5
d_gene: NA
abundance: NA
CDR3aa: CASSQGQPNQPQHF
CDR3nt: TGCGCCAGCAGCCAAGGACAGCCGAATCAGCCCCAGCATTTT

v_gene: TRBV7-2
j_gene: TRBJ2-5
d_gene: NA
abundance: NA
CDR3aa: CASSLVGETQYF
CDR3nt: TGTGCCAGCAGCTTAGTCGGGGAGACCCAGTACTTC

v_gene: TRBV7-9
j_gene: TRBJ2-7
d_gene: TRBD2
abundance: NA
CDR3aa: CASSPGTSGPYEQYF
CDR3nt: TGTGCCAGCAGTCCCGGGACTAGCGGCCCCTACGAGCAGTACTTC

v_gene: TRBV19
j_gene: TRBJ2-3
d_gene: NA
abundance: NA
CDR3aa: CASSIRGDLLTDTQYF
CDR3nt: TGTGCCAGTAGTATCCGCGGGGACCTTCTCACAGATACGCAGTATTTT

v_gene: TRBV5-6
j_gene: TRBJ2-1
d_gene: TRBD2
abundance: NA
CDR3aa: CASSLPLAGLPNEQFF
CDR3nt: TGTGCCAGCAGTCTACCCTTAGCGGGACTCCCCAATGAGCAGTTCTTC

v_gene: TRBV7-6
j_gene: TRBJ2-7
d_gene: NA
abundance: NA
CDR3aa: CASSLGAGTNSYEQYF
CDR3nt: TGTGCCAGCAGCTTAGGAGCCGGGACAAATTCCTACGAGCAGTACTTC

v_gene: TRBV7-9
j_gene: TRBJ2-5
d_gene: TRBD2
abundance: NA
CDR3aa: CASSSGLAGMGQETQYF
CDR3nt: TGTGCCAGCAGCTCAGGACTAGCGGGAATGGGGCAAGAGACCCAGTACTTC

v_gene: TRBV6-5
j_gene: TRBJ2-2
d_gene: TRBD2
abundance: NA
CDR3aa: CASSYAGAGTGELFF
CDR3nt: TGTGCCAGCAGTTACGCGGGAGCGGGCACCGGGGAGCTGTTTTTT

v_gene: TRBV5-1
j_gene: TRBJ2-5
d_gene: NA
abundance: NA
CDR3aa: CASSQPRPGLNGETQYF
CDR3nt: TGCGCCAGCAGCCAACCCCGTCCGGGACTCAATGGGGAGACCCAGTACTTC

v_gene: TRBV6-4
j_gene: TRBJ2-3
d_gene: TRBD2
abundance: few
CDR3aa: CASSDSGGPTDTQYF
CDR3nt: TGTGCCAGCAGTGACTCGGGAGGGCCAACAGATACGCAGTATTTT